This TCR beta chain is from a study of blood T cell repertoires in COVID-19. The overall study: The United States, Italy and Spain provided the acute and convalescent COVID-19 samples.

Profiling relied on immunoSEQ multiplex PCR, and the TCRdb table lists in-frame clones only, not all of them. The sample lists about 270,000 clones; approximately 85% were seen once. This CDR3 region has 15 residues. CDR1 is SGHRS, CDR2 YFSETQ, per germline. Trimming left V 0 bases short and J 8 bases short, with 15 bases between. The chain carries TRBV5-1 and TRBJ2-1; a weak D match, TRBD1 (6 bases). Sequencing input: peripheral blood. This receptor was identified in a woman aged 70 to 79 with acute or convalescent COVID-19. Here the CDR3 DNA reads TGCGCCAGCAGCTTGGACAGGGCAGATTTGGATGAGCAGTTCTTC. Protein sequence: CASSLDRADLDEQFF.